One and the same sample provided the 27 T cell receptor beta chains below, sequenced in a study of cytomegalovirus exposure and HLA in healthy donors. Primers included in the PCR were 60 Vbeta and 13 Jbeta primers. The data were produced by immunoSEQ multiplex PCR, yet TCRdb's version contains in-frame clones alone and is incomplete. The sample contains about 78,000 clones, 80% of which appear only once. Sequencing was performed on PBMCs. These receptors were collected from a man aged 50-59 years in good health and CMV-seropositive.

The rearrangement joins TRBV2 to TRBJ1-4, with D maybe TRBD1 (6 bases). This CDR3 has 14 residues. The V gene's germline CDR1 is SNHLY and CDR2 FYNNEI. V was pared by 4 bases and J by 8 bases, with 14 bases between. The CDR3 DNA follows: TGTGCCAGCAGTGGGGCAGGGGAAGGCGAAAAACTGTTTTTT. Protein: CASSGAGEGEKLFF. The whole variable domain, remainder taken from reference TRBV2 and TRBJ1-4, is EPEVTQTPSHQVTQMGQEVILRCVPISNHLYFYWYRQILGQKVEFLVSFYNNEISEKSEIFDDQFSVERPDGSNFTLKIRSTKLEDSAMYFCASSGAGEGEKLFFGSGTQLSVL.

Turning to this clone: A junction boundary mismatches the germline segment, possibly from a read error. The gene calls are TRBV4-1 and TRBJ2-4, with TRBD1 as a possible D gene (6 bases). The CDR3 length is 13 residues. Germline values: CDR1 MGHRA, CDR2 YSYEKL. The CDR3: CASSQDWDTPSRF. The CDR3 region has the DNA TGCGCCAGCAGCCAAGATTGGGACACTCCTTCGAGGTTC.

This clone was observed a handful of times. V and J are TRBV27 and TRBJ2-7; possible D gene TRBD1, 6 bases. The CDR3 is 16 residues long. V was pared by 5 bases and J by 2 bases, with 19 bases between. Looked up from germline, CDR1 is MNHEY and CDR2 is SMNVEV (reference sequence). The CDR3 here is CASSKLRLQGPYEQYF. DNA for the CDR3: TGTGCCAGCAGTAAACTCCGCTTACAGGGACCCTACGAGCAGTACTTC.

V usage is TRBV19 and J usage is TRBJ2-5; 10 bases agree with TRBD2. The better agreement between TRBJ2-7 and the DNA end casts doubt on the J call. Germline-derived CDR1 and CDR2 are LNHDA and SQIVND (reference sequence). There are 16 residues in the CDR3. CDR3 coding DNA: TGTGCCAGTAGTTTAGCTGGACTAGCGGATACCTACGAGCAGTACTTC. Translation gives CASSLAGLADTYEQYF.

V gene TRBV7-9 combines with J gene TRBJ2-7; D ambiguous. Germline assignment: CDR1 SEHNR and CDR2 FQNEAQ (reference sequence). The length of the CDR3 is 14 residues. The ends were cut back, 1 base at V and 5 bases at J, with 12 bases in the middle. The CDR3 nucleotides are TGTGCCAGCAGCTTAGGGTCTGGAGTTAACGAGCAGTACTTC. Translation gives CASSLGSGVNEQYF. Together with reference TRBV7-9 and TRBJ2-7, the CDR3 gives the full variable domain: DTGVSQNPRHKITKRGQNVTFRCDPISEHNRLYWYRQTLGQGPEFLTYFQNEAQLEKSRLLSDRFSAERPKGSFSTLEIQRTEQGDSAMYLCASSLGSGVNEQYFGPGTRLTVT.

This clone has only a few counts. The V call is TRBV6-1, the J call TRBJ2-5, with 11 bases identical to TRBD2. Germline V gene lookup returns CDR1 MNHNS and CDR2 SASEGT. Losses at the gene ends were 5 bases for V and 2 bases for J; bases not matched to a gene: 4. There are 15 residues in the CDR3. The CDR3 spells CASSRIAGGQETQYF. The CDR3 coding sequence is TGTGCCAGCAGTCGGATAGCGGGGGGGCAAGAGACCCAGTACTTC.

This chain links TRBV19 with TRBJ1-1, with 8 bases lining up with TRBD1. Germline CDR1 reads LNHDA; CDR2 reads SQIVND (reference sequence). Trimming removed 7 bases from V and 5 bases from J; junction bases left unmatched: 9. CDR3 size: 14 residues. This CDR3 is CASIRGLSETEAFF. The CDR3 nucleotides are TGTGCCAGTATCAGGGGGCTTTCGGAAACTGAAGCTTTCTTT.

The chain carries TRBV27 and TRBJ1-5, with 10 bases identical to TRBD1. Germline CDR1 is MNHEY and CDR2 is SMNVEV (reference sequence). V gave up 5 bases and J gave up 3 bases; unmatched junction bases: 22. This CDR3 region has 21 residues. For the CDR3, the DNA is TGTGCCAGCAGTACAAGGGGAGCCGTAGTCGGGACAGGGGAAACCAATCAGCCCCAGCATTTT. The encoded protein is CASSTRGAVVGTGETNQPQHF.

CDR3 amino acids: CASSSLADETYNEQFF. DNA of the CDR3: TGTGCCAGCAGCTCCTTAGCGGACGAAACCTACAATGAGCAGTTCTTC. The chain carries TRBV5-6 and TRBJ2-1; D might be TRBD2 (6 bases). The CDR3 is made up of 16 amino acids. The V gene's germline CDR1 is SGHDT and CDR2 YYEEEE. V was shortened by 3 bases and J by 2 bases, with 15 bases between the two germline ends.

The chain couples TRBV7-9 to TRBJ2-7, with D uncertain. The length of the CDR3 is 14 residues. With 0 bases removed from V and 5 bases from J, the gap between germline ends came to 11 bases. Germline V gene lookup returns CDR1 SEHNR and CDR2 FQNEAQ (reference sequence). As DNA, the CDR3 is TGTGCCAGCAGCTTAGCCCGCCTATCCAACGAGCAGTACTTC. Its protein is CASSLARLSNEQYF.

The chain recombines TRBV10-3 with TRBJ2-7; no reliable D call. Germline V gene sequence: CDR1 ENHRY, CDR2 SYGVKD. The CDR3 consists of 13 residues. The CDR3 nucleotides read TGTGTTTTCAAGCAGAAGGCGGCATACGAGCAGTACTTC. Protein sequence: CVFKQKAAYEQYF.

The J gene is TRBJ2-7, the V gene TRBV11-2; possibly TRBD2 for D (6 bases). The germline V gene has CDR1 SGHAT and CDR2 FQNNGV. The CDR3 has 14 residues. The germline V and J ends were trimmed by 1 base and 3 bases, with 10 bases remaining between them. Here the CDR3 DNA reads TGTGCCAGCAGCTTAGCGGGAGAGAACTACGAGCAGTACTTC. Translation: CASSLAGENYEQYF.

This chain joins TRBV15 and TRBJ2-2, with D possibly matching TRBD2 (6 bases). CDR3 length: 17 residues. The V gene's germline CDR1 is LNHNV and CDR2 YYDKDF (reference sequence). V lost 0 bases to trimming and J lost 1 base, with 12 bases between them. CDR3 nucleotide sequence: TGTGCCACCAGCAGAGAGGGAGGCAGGGAGAACACCGGGGAGCTGTTTTTT. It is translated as CATSREGGRENTGELFF. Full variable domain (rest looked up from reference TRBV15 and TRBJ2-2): DAMVIQNPRYQVTQFGKPVTLSCSQTLNHNVMYWYQQKSSQAPKLLFHYYDKDFNNEADTPDNFQSRRPNTSFCFLDIRSPGLGDTAMYLCATSREGGRENTGELFFGEGSRLTVL.

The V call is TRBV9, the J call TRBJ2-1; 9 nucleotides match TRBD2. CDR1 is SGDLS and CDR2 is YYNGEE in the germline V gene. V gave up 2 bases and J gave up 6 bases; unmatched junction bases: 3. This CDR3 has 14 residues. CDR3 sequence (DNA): TGTGCCAGCAGCGTTTTAGCGGGAGTCAATGAGCAGTTCTTC. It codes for CASSVLAGVNEQFF.

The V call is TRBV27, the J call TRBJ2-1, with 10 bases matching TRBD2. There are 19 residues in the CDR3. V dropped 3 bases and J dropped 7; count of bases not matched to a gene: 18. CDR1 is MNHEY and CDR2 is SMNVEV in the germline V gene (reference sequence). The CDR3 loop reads CASSLLAGGYISIRNEQFF. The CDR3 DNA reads TGTGCCAGCAGTTTGTTAGCGGGAGGCTACATATCAATCAGGAATGAGCAGTTCTTC.

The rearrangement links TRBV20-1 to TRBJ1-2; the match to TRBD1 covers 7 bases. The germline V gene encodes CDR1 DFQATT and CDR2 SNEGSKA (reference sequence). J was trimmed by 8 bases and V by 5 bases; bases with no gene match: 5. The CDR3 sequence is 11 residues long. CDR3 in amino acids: CSARGGRGYTF. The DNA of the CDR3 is TGCAGTGCTCGAGGGGGCCGCGGCTACACCTTC.

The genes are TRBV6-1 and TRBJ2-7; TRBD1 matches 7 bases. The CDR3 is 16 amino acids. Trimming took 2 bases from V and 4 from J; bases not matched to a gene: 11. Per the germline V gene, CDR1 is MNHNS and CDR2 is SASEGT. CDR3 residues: CASSERETGNGYEQYF. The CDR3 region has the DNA TGTGCCAGCAGTGAAAGGGAGACAGGGAACGGGTACGAGCAGTACTTC.

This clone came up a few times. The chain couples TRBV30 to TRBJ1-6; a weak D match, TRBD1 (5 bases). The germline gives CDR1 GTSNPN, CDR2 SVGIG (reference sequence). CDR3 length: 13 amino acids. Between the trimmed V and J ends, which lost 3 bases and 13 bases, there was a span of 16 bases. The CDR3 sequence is CAWSVRTSKPLHF. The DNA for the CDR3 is TGTGCCTGGAGCGTTCGGACATCCAAGCCCCTCCACTTT.

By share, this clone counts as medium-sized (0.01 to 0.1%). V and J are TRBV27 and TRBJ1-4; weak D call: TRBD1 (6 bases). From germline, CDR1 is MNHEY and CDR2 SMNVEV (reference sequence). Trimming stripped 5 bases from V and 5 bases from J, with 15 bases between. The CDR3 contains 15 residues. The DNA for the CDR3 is TGTGCCAGCAGTCCCGGGACACCCAAAAATGAAAAACTGTTTTTT. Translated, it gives CASSPGTPKNEKLFF.

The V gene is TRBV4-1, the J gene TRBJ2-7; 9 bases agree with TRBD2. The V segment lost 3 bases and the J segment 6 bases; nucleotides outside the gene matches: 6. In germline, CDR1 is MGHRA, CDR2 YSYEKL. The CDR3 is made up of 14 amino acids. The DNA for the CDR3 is TGCGCCAGCAGCCAGATCTTAGCGGGAGTCGAGCAGTACTTC. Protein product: CASSQILAGVEQYF.

The CDR3, as DNA: TGTGCCAGCAGCTTGGAGGCTGCGACATCTGGAAACACCATATATTTT. Residues: CASSLEAATSGNTIYF. The rearrangement uses TRBV5-5 and TRBJ1-3, with D hard to call. The germline V gene encodes CDR1 SGHKS and CDR2 YYEKEE (reference sequence). Trimming shortened V by 0 bases and J by 1 base, and 11 bases separated the two germline ends. The CDR3 covers 16 residues.

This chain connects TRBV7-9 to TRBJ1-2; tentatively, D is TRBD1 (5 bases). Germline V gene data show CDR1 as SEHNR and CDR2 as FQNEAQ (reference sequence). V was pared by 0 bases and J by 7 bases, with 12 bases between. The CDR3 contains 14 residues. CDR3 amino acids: CASSLAGSGGGYTF. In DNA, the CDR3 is TGTGCCAGCAGCTTAGCAGGCTCCGGGGGTGGCTACACCTTC.

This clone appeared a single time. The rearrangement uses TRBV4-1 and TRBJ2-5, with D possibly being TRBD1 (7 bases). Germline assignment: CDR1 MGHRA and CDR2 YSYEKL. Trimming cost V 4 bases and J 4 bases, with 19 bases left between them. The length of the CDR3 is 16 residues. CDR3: CASSPKFGQGGETQYF. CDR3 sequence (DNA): TGCGCCAGCAGCCCAAAGTTCGGTCAGGGGGGAGAGACCCAGTACTTC.

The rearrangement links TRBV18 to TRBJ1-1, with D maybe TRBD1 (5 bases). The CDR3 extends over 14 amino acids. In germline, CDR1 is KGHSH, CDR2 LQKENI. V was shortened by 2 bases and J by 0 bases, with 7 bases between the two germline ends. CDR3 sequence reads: CASSPTGMNTEAFF. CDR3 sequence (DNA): TGTGCCAGCTCACCAACAGGTATGAACACTGAAGCTTTCTTT.

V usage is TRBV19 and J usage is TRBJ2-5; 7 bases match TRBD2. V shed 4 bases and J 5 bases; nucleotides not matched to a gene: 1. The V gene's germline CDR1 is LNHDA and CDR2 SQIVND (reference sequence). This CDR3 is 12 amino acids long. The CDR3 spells CASSRGGETQYF. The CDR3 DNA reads TGTGCCAGTAGTAGGGGAGGGGAGACCCAGTACTTC.

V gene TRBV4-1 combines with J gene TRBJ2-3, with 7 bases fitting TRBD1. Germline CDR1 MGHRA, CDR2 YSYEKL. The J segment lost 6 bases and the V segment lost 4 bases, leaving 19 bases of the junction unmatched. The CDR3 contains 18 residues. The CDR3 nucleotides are TGCGCCAGCAGCCTACAACCCCGGATAGACAGGGTTAGGGATACGCAGTATTTT. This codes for CASSLQPRIDRVRDTQYF.

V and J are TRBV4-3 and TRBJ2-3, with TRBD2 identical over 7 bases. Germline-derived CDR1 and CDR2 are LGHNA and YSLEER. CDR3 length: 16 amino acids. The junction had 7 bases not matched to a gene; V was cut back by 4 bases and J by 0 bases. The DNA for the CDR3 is TGCGCCAGCAGCCTCCTAGCGGTCCCTAGCACAGATACGCAGTATTTT. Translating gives CASSLLAVPSTDTQYF.